Given below is one TCR beta chain in context. The antigen it recognizes is unknown. No clone much larger than this one lies a single base away; base qualities are absent. Receptors were amplified or captured by multiplex PCR. Sequenced on an Illumina HiSeq 4000. CDR3 regions were amplified by Arm-PCR with iRepertoire HTBI primers to construct TCR beta libraries. PCR products were gel purified before sequencing. Regarding the original processing steps: Across samples, around 58 TRBV and 14 TRBJ segments were identified and used for gene usage analysis of CDR3 amino acid clonotypes. Filtered high-quality paired reads were merged into contigs using COPE and FqMerger. BLAST was used to align contigs to the IMGT TRBV, TRBD and TRBJ reference genes, and CDR3 was defined following IMGT. Any clonotype with a frequency above 0.1% was classified as a highly expanded clone. Shannon entropy was used to measure repertoire diversity, and the Gini coefficient was used to measure V-J evenness. A clonotype found in more than one individual was treated as public. TCRdb trimmed public reads at Q25 via fastp, called clones via MiXCR and kept in-frame beta chains. Merged by CDR3 protein, the rows form single entries marked with the most common genes and DNA. The V and J calls were not made by the authors but by TCRdb's processing. The sample contains about 560,000 distinct CDR3 sequences, around 16% of them found a single time. The ten largest make up about 12% of the sample.

This entry belongs to a study of regulatory T cells in long-lasting Graves disease (dated by TCRdb to the early 2020s). Looking at the study overall: In the newly diagnosed Graves' disease group, patients had been taking antithyroid drugs for less than 3 months. Patients with persistent Graves' disease were compared with patients with newly diagnosed Graves' disease using TCR sequencing and RNA sequencing of peripheral blood. The study was conducted in China and was registered as a clinical trial. TCR sequencing covered some 13 persistent and approximately 20 newly diagnosed Graves' disease patients, 33 samples in total. What the study reported, not specific to this receptor: Lower TCR Shannon entropy and fewer highly expanded clones were observed in persistent Graves' disease patients than in newly diagnosed patients, which suggested clonal expansion. More public clonotypes were shared among persistent patients (2,741) than among newly diagnosed patients (roughly 1,000). The small sample size was acknowledged by the authors as a limitation that may reduce accuracy. Sequencing and analysis were limited to the TCR beta chain. Persistent disease showed preferential use of TRBV28, TRBJ1-2 and TRBJ2-5, whereas newly diagnosed disease favored TRBV20-1 and TRBJ2-1. Because the primary lesion, thyroid tissue, could not be accessed, the study looked at peripheral blood alone.

Taken with the paper, the label for time point translates to: newly diagnosed GD, antithyroid drugs for less than 3 months. For both TCR sequencing and RNA sequencing, RNA was extracted from PBMCs using TRIzol. The diagnosis of Graves' disease followed American Thyroid Association guidelines. The patients came from an endocrinology department in Xi'an, China. Each patient gave 7 to 9.5 milliliters of peripheral blood, collected in an EDTA anticoagulant tube. PBMCs were isolated by Ficoll Paque Plus density gradient separation without further T cell sorting. An Agilent 2100 Bioanalyzer and agarose gel were used to check RNA quality, while a NanoDrop 2000 measured RNA concentration. From the cysteine up to the phenylalanine, the CDR3 has a length of 14 residues. The sequence is cut down to CDR3 DNA, 42 bases in frame from base 1. Based on the germline V gene, the CDR1 and CDR2 sequences are WSHSY and SAAADI. The V and J ends are trimmed by 4 bases and 3 bases, leaving 9 bases between them.

These data also featured in a second study, about T cells in Graves' hyperthyroidism and ophthalmopathy. As the second study states: A patient counted as having stable Graves' hyperthyroidism if no progression to ophthalmopathy occurred over 18 months of follow-up. Hyperthyroidism patients were aged 18 to 65 years and newly diagnosed, with disease duration of less than 2 months. The study excluded patients with uncontrolled infections, other autoimmune diseases, pregnancy or lactation. Diagnoses were based on clinical symptoms, serum thyroxine and TRAb, thyroid ultrasound and orbital computed tomography. For the first round of RT-PCR on the TCR CDR3, the HTBI primer set was used together with the Qiagen OneStep RT-PCR kit. Blood samples also contained most of the expanded thyroid clonotypes (frequency above 0.001), which suggests that blood repertoires may reflect thyroid immune responses. A 13 V-J signature model separated ophthalmopathy from stable hyperthyroidism, with roughly 88% sensitivity and around 84% specificity in cross-validation and 80%/75% in testing. In validation, the model predicted progression to ophthalmopathy a median of approximately 6.3 months before onset, with roughly 70% sensitivity and roughly 72% specificity. To identify TCR V-J signatures that set the groups apart, the researchers used a discovery cohort of about a hundred patients, made up of roughly 40 with Graves' ophthalmopathy and 55 to 65 with stable Graves' hyperthyroidism. Prospective prediction of ophthalmopathy was tested in an independent validation cohort of approximately 18 hyperthyroidism patients and 15 to 17 patients who later progressed to ophthalmopathy. The approximately 98 discovery patients were randomly divided into training and test sets at a 7:3 ratio. In about 6 Graves' hyperthyroidism patients, the study also compared T-cell repertoires from thyroid tissue with T-cell repertoires from blood. After blood sampling, hyperthyroidism patients were treated with methimazole at a starting dose of 30 mg daily, and ophthalmopathy patients were treated with high-dose intravenous methylprednisolone. A second multiplex PCR round built the libraries, followed by size selection and purification. Sequencing of the libraries was done on an Illumina HiSeq2000 using paired-end 100 bp reads. SOAPnuke was used to process the raw data, throwing out any read that contained adapters or uncalled bases, had a mean Phred below 15, or lacked an exact constant-primer or identifier match. COPE v1.2.5 was used to merge the high-quality paired reads, and each unique nucleotide sequence was defined as a clonotype. MiTCR v1.1 was used to align the clonotypes against IMGT TRBV, TRBD and TRBJ reference segments. The analysis was restricted to V-J combinations with a frequency above 0.0001, which together covered just over 98% of the repertoires. A TCS score was defined as the ratio between F50 (clonal expansion) and ExV (chaos), using BLOSUM62-based TCRdist between CDR3 peptides within each V-J. Welch's t-statistics and random forest reduced around 520 V-J features to about 13, which were used in a naive Bayes classifier (R e1071). Sample size was not statistically predetermined, and blinding of investigators to group allocation was not performed. TCR Vbeta CDR3 sequencing of 120 to 150 peripheral blood samples (about 45 ophthalmopathy, about 74 hyperthyroidism and approximately 17 progressor patients) is reported in the paper.

Here the sequenced sample was peripheral blood mononuclear cells (PBMCs), taken at new diagnosis, from a patient treated with antithyroid drugs. This sequence was found in a man younger than 35 with Graves disease. Donor details come from another sample of the same person, matched by shared clones. Rearrangement joined TRBV10-2 to TRBJ2-2; TRBD1 is possibly the D segment (6 matching bases). The CDR3 has the sequence CASSAGVHTGELFF. The DNA is TGCGCCAGCAGTGCAGGGGTGCACACCGGGGAGCTGTTTTTT.